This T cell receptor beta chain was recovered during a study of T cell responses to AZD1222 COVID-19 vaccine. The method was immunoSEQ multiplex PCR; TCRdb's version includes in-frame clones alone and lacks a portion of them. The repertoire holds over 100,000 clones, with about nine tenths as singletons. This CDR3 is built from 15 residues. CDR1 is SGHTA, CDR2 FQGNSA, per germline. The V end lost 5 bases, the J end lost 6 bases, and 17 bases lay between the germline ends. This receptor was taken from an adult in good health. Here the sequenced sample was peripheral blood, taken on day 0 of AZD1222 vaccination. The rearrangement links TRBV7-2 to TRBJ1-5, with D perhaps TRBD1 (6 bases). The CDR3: CASSITLTGGQPQHF. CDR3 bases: TGTGCCAGCAGCATCACGCTGACAGGAGGTCAGCCCCAGCATTTT.